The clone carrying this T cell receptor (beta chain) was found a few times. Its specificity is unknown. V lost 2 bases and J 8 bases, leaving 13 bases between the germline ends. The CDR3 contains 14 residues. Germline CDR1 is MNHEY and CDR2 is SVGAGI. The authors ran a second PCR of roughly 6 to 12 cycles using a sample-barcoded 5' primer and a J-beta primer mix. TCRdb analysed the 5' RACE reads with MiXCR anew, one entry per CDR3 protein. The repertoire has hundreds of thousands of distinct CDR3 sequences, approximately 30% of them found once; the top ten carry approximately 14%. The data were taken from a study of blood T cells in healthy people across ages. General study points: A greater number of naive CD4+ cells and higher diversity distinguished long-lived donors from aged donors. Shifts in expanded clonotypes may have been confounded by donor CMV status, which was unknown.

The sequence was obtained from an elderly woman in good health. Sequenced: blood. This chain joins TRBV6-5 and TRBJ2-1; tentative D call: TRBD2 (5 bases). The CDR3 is CASSYGWERYEQFF. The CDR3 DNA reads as TGTGCCAGCAGTTACGGGTGGGAGCGGTATGAGCAGTTCTTC.